Shown below are 32 T cell receptor beta chains from a single sample sequenced in a study of blood T cell repertoires in COVID-19. The data were produced by immunoSEQ multiplex PCR, yet TCRdb's version contains in-frame clones alone and is incomplete. The sample includes roughly 230,000 clones, approximately 85% seen only once; the top ten take less than 6.5%. Specimen: peripheral blood. Receptor source: a man in his fifties with COVID-19, enrolled during active disease.

V and J are TRBV30 and TRBJ1-1; D not certain. V dropped 2 bases and J dropped 4 bases, with 17 bases sitting between them. Germline CDR1 is GTSNPN and CDR2 is SVGIG (reference sequence). This CDR3 comprises 15 residues. CDR3 loop: CAWSLYRQPGTEAFF. The CDR3 DNA reads as TGTGCCTGGAGTCTCTACCGGCAGCCGGGCACTGAAGCTTTCTTT.

The chain links TRBV19 to TRBJ2-2; 12 bases map to TRBD1. The CDR3 has 14 amino acids. The germline V gene encodes CDR1 LNHDA and CDR2 SQIVND (reference sequence). After removal of 6 bases from V and 7 bases from J, the junction contained 3 bases not matched to a gene. The CDR3 loop reads CASRGQGAGGELFF. In DNA, the CDR3 is TGTGCCAGTAGGGGACAGGGGGCTGGCGGGGAGCTGTTTTTT.

A few counts support this clone. The chain joins TRBV7-2 to TRBJ1-2; TRBD1 is a possible D gene (6 bases). The CDR3 consists of 18 residues. Germline-derived CDR1 and CDR2 are SGHTA and FQGNSA. Trimming stripped 5 bases from V and 0 bases from J, with 22 bases between. CDR3 amino acids: CASSPMGVGRGSNYGYTF. In nucleotides, the CDR3 is TGTGCCAGCAGCCCCATGGGGGTCGGCAGGGGATCTAACTATGGCTACACCTTC. Full variable domain (rest looked up from reference TRBV7-2 and TRBJ1-2): GAGVSQSPSNKVTEKGKDVELRCDPISGHTALYWYRQSLGQGLEFLIYFQGNSAPDKSGLPSDRFSAERTGGSVSTLTIQRTQQEDSAVYLCASSPMGVGRGSNYGYTFGSGTRLTVV.

The chain links TRBV3-1 (or the pseudogene TRBV3-2) to TRBJ1-4; unclear D gene. CDR3 length: 16 residues. Trimming shortened V by 0 bases and J by 4 bases, and 12 bases separated the two germline ends. The germline V gene encodes CDR1 LGHDT and CDR2 YNNKEL (reference sequence). The CDR3 loop reads CASSQDPPRSNEKLFF. As DNA, the CDR3 is TGTGCCAGCAGCCAAGATCCCCCCCGGAGTAATGAAAAACTGTTTTTT.

Comments on this clone: At one of its ends the junction is not consistent with the germline gene, which may arise from a read error. This sequence joins TRBV7-7 and TRBJ2-1; D may be TRBD2 (6 bases). This CDR3 spans 12 amino acids. Germline-derived CDR1 and CDR2 are SSHAT and FNYEAQ (reference sequence). The CDR3 coding sequence is TGTGCTAGCAGCTTAGAGGGACTTGAGCAGTTCTTC. It encodes CASSLEGLEQFF.

This clone was recorded a few times. The V gene is TRBV7-9, the J gene TRBJ2-5; 7 bases match TRBD2. The CDR3 is made up of 16 amino acids. Trimming removed 3 bases from V and 5 bases from J; junction bases left unmatched: 12. Germline CDR1 and CDR2: SEHNR and FQNEAQ (reference sequence). The CDR3 loop is CASSFLPGLSGETQYF. The CDR3, as DNA: TGTGCCAGCAGCTTCTTACCGGGACTATCCGGGGAGACCCAGTACTTC.

J is TRBJ2-2 and V is TRBV5-1; 8 bases align to TRBD1. CDR3 length: 14 amino acids. Germline V gives CDR1 SGHRS, CDR2 YFSETQ. The junction had 3 bases not matched to a gene; V was cut back by 7 bases and J by 1 base. Here the CDR3 reads CASSGTGNTGELFF. Here the CDR3 DNA reads TGCGCCAGCTCGGGGACAGGGAACACCGGGGAGCTGTTTTTT.

This clone was observed once. The chain links TRBV4-1 to TRBJ1-1; 10 positions match TRBD1. Germline CDR1 reads MGHRA; CDR2 reads YSYEKL. The CDR3 runs to 13 residues. V was clipped by 5 bases and J by 7 bases; unmatched bases: 4. CDR3 residues: CASSTRDRGEAFF. The CDR3 DNA is TGCGCCAGCAGCACTAGGGACAGGGGTGAAGCTTTCTTT.

J is TRBJ1-1 and V is TRBV6-5; D remains unclear. V dropped 6 bases and J dropped 3 bases, with 14 bases sitting between them. Germline V gene lookup returns CDR1 MNHEY and CDR2 SVGAGI. This CDR3 spans 14 amino acids. The DNA of the CDR3 is TGTGCCAGCAGGGCGACACTGTGGGACACTGAAGCTTTCTTT. It codes for CASRATLWDTEAFF.

The chain recombines TRBV10-3 with TRBJ1-2, with D maybe TRBD1 (5 bases). V shed 10 bases and J shed 0 bases, with 12 bases lying between them. The CDR3 is 13 residues long. Germline V gene lookup returns CDR1 ENHRY and CDR2 SYGVKD. DNA for the CDR3: TGTGCCAATTTCGGGGGGGCTAACTATGGCTACACCTTC. The encoded protein is CANFGGANYGYTF.

The V call is TRBV15, the J call TRBJ1-5; 7 nucleotides line up with TRBD1. Trimming removed 0 bases from V and 4 bases from J; junction bases left unmatched: 3. Germline V gene lookup returns CDR1 LNHNV and CDR2 YYDKDF (reference sequence). This CDR3 comprises 15 residues. CDR3 sequence reads: CATSRDGTVNQPQHF. CDR3 DNA sequence: TGTGCCACCAGCAGAGACGGGACAGTTAATCAGCCCCAGCATTTT.

The gene calls are TRBV24-1 and TRBJ2-7; no clear D. The CDR3 consists of 13 residues. V was cut by 3 bases and J by 0 bases, with 5 bases left in between. CDR1 and CDR2 (germline): KGHDR, SFDVKD. The CDR3 coding sequence is TGTGCCACCAGTGATGCTAACTCCTACGAGCAGTACTTC. Translated, it gives CATSDANSYEQYF.

V gene TRBV5-1 combines with J gene TRBJ2-7; 8 nucleotides match TRBD1. V trimming: 4 bases; J trimming: 5 bases; junction bases outside the gene matches: 8. CDR1 is SGHRS, CDR2 YFSETQ, per germline. The CDR3 contains 14 residues. The CDR3 reads CASSGTGRGNEQYF. CDR3 nucleotides: TGCGCCAGCAGCGGGACAGGCCGCGGAAACGAGCAGTACTTC.

The genes are TRBV4-3 and TRBJ1-2; perhaps TRBD1 as D (5 bases). Trimming took off 4 bases at V and 2 bases at J, with 17 bases between the two ends. This CDR3 has 16 amino acids. The germline gives CDR1 LGHNA, CDR2 YSLEER. The CDR3 sequence is CASSPSRGGANYGYTF. CDR3 nucleotides: TGCGCCAGCAGCCCCTCCCGGGGGGGAGCAAACTATGGCTACACCTTC.

The chain has TRBV5-1 and TRBJ1-1; 9 nucleotides line up with TRBD1. Trimming at V came to 4 bases and at J to 5 bases, leaving 6 bases not matched to a gene. Per the germline V gene, CDR1 is SGHRS and CDR2 is YFSETQ. The CDR3 is made up of 14 amino acids. CDR3: CASSPTGGWTEAFF. CDR3 in DNA: TGCGCCAGCAGCCCGACAGGGGGGTGGACTGAAGCTTTCTTT.

V and J are TRBV7-8 and TRBJ2-2; 7 bases fit TRBD1. Germline CDR1 SGHVS, CDR2 FQNEAQ. V shed 3 bases and J 5 bases; nucleotides not matched to a gene: 9. CDR3 length: 16 amino acids. The DNA for the CDR3 is TGTGCCAGCAGCTTTTGGGACAGACCCCTAACCGGGGAGCTGTTTTTT. Residues: CASSFWDRPLTGELFF.

The genes are TRBV19 and TRBJ1-5, with a weak D call TRBD1 (5 bases). The CDR3 covers 14 residues. Trimming left V 3 bases short and J 6 bases short, with 12 bases between. Germline lookup yields CDR1 LNHDA and CDR2 SQIVND (reference sequence). The CDR3 region has the DNA TGTGCCAGTAGTATGCAGGGAGGGGTTCAGCCCCAGCATTTT. It is translated as CASSMQGGVQPQHF.

This clone was seen a single time. V gene TRBV24-1 combines with J gene TRBJ1-2; D unresolved. The CDR3 loop spans 14 amino acids. CDR1 and CDR2 from the germline V gene are KGHDR and SFDVKD. The V gene lost 3 bases and the J gene lost 7 bases, with 14 bases spanning the gap. The CDR3 loop reads CATSDPGLVSGYTF. CDR3 nucleotide sequence: TGTGCCACCAGTGATCCCGGTTTGGTTAGTGGCTACACCTTC.

The rearrangement joins TRBV7-9 to TRBJ1-1, with D perhaps TRBD1 (5 bases). This CDR3 is 13 amino acids long. The germline V gene encodes CDR1 SEHNR and CDR2 FQNEAQ (reference sequence). Trimming left V 5 bases short and J 4 bases short, with 11 bases between. CDR3 coding DNA: TGTGCCAGCAGCCCAGGGCGGGGCACTGAAGCTTTCTTT. Translating gives CASSPGRGTEAFF.

This clone was seen just once. The gene calls are TRBV6-6 and TRBJ2-7, with 8 bases matching TRBD1. With 5 bases clipped from V and 7 bases from J, the junction kept 4 bases outside the gene matches. The CDR3 loop spans 12 amino acids. Per the germline V gene, CDR1 is MNHNY and CDR2 is SVGAGI (reference sequence). CDR3 region: CASSPGQGEQYF. CDR3 DNA sequence: TGTGCCAGCAGTCCCGGACAGGGAGAGCAGTACTTC.

CDR3 sequence: CASSLEHINSPLHF. The CDR3, as DNA: TGCGCCAGCAGCTTAGAACACATTAATTCACCCCTCCACTTT. This chain connects TRBV5-1 to TRBJ1-6; D call uncertain. This CDR3 spans 14 amino acids. Germline V gene lookup returns CDR1 SGHRS and CDR2 YFSETQ. The V end lost 2 bases, the J end lost 6 bases, and 9 bases lay between the germline ends.

For the CDR3, the DNA is TGTGCCATCAGTGAACGGACAGGGGGTGGGGCTGAAGCTTTCTTT. It translates to CAISERTGGGAEAFF. This rearrangement joins TRBV10-3 to TRBJ1-1; 10 nucleotides match TRBD1. Germline CDR1 and CDR2: ENHRY and SYGVKD. CDR3 length: 15 residues. V lost 3 bases, J lost 6 bases, and 7 bases stayed unmatched.

The chain recombines TRBV24-1 with TRBJ2-1; 7 nucleotides match TRBD1. CDR1 and CDR2 from the germline V gene are KGHDR and SFDVKD. This CDR3 contains 14 residues. With V trimmed by 1 base and J by 6 bases, 2 bases remained unmatched. The CDR3: CATSDFQGVNEQFF. The CDR3 nucleotides read TGTGCCACCAGTGATTTTCAGGGGGTCAATGAGCAGTTCTTC.

This chain uses TRBV9 with TRBJ1-5, with D perhaps TRBD1 (6 bases). CDR3 length equals 18 residues. Germline CDR1 is SGDLS and CDR2 is YYNGEE. V lost 0 bases, J lost 3 bases, and 19 bases lay in between. CDR3 loop: CASSVVRDTLVINQPQHF. The CDR3 bases are TGTGCCAGCAGCGTAGTTCGGGACACCCTTGTTATCAATCAGCCCCAGCATTTT.

The rearrangement uses TRBV18 and TRBJ2-7, with 9 nucleotides matching TRBD1. Trimming removed 2 bases from V and 6 bases from J; junction bases left unmatched: 5. This CDR3 contains 14 residues. Germline CDR1 KGHSH, CDR2 LQKENI. This CDR3 is CASSPGTGRREQYF. As DNA, the CDR3 is TGTGCCAGCTCACCAGGGACAGGGAGACGCGAGCAGTACTTC. Full variable domain (rest looked up from reference TRBV18 and TRBJ2-7): NAGVMQNPRHLVRRRGQEARLRCSPMKGHSHVYWYRQLPEEGLKFMVYLQKENIIDESGMPKERFSAEFPKEGPSILRIQQVVRGDSAAYFCASSPGTGRREQYFGPGTRLTVT.

CDR3 DNA sequence: TGTGCCAGCAGCTTGGACAGGAATGGCTACACCTTC. Amino acid sequence: CASSLDRNGYTF. The chain recombines TRBV5-4 with TRBJ1-2; possible D gene TRBD1, 5 bases. This CDR3 contains 12 residues. The germline V gene encodes CDR1 SGHNT and CDR2 YYREEE (reference sequence). Trimming removed 0 bases at V and 6 bases at J, with 6 bases between.

V and J are TRBV9 and TRBJ2-2; possible D gene TRBD2, 5 bases. This CDR3 comprises 15 residues. The V gene lost 4 bases and the J gene lost 3 bases, with 13 bases spanning the gap. The germline V gene encodes CDR1 SGDLS and CDR2 YYNGEE. CDR3 sequence: CASSPSGRDTGELFF. As DNA, the CDR3 is TGTGCCAGCAGCCCCTCCGGGCGGGACACCGGGGAGCTGTTTTTT.

The rearrangement uses TRBV11-2 and TRBJ2-2; 9 nucleotides match TRBD2. Trimming removed 3 bases from V and 1 base from J; junction bases left unmatched: 9. The CDR3 is 18 residues long. The germline V gene has CDR1 SGHAT and CDR2 FQNNGV. The CDR3 coding sequence is TGTGCCAGCAGCTTCGGTTCCGCGGGGGGGCGGAACACCGGGGAGCTGTTTTTT. Amino acid sequence: CASSFGSAGGRNTGELFF.

The V call is TRBV5-1, the J call TRBJ2-1; a weak D match, TRBD1 (6 bases). This CDR3 is built from 14 residues. V was clipped by 2 bases and J by 5 bases, with 11 bases between them. The germline CDR1 and CDR2 sequences are SGHRS and YFSETQ. The DNA of the CDR3 is TGCGCCAGCAGCTTAGGGACAAATAACAATGAGCAGTTCTTC. Encoded protein: CASSLGTNNNEQFF.

This clone is a singleton in its sample. The chain couples TRBV10-1 to TRBJ2-1; 10 bases fit TRBD1. CDR3 length: 14 residues. CDR1 is WNHNN and CDR2 is SYGVQD in the germline V gene (reference sequence). V shed 0 bases, J shed 11 bases, and the junction held 4 bases outside the gene matches. CDR3 protein: CASSESRGQGKQFF. The CDR3 region has the DNA TGCGCCAGCAGTGAGTCGAGGGGACAGGGGAAGCAGTTCTTC.

This sequence joins TRBV9 and TRBJ2-3; 7 bases match TRBD2. V gave up 4 bases and J gave up 5 bases; unmatched junction bases: 10. Germline CDR1 reads SGDLS; CDR2 reads YYNGEE. The CDR3 runs to 15 residues. CDR3 coding DNA: TGTGCCAGCAGCTCCCGTGGGGGGGGTGGAGATACGCAGTATTTT. It encodes CASSSRGGGGDTQYF.

The CDR3 sequence: CASSEAGGRIGYTF. CDR3 in DNA: TGTGCCAGCAGTGAAGCTGGCGGCAGAATAGGCTACACCTTC. The chain joins TRBV6-1 to TRBJ1-2, with D unresolved. The CDR3 spans 14 residues. Germline V CDR1 and CDR2: MNHNS, SASEGT. V was cut by 0 bases and J by 8 bases, with 13 bases left in between.